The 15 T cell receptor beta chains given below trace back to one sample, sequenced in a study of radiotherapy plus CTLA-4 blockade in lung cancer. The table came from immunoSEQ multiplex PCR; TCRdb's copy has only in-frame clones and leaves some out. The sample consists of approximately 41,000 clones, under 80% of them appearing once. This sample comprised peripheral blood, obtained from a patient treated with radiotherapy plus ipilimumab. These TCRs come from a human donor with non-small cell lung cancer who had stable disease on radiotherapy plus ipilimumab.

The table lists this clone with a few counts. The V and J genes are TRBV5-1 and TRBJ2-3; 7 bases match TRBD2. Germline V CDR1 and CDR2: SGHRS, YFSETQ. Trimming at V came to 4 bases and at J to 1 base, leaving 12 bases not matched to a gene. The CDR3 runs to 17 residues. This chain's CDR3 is CASSIRAGLAGTDTQYF. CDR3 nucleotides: TGCGCCAGCAGCATAAGAGCGGGGCTAGCAGGCACAGATACGCAGTATTTT.

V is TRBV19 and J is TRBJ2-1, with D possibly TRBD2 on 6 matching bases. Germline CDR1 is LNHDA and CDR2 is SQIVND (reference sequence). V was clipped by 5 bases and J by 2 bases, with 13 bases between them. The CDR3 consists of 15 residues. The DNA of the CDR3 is TGTGCCAGTAGTTCGACTAGTTACCCCTACAATGAGCAGTTCTTC. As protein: CASSSTSYPYNEQFF.

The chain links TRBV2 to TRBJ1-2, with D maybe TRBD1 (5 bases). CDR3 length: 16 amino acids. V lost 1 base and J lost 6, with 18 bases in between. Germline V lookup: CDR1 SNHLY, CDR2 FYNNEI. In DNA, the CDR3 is TGTGCCAGCAGTGAAGAAGGTTTCCGACAGAAAAATGGCTACACCTTC. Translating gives CASSEEGFRQKNGYTF.

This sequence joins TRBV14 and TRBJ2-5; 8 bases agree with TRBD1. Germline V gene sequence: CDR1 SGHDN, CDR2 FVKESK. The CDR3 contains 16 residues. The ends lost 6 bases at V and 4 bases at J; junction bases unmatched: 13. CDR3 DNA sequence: TGTGCCAGCAGTCCGAGGACAGGGACCGGTCGAGAGACCCAGTACTTC. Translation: CASSPRTGTGRETQYF.

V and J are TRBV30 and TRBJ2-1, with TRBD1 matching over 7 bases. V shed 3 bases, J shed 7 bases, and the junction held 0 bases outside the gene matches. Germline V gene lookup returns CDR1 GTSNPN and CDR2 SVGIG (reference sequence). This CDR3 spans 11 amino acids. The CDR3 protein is CAWSRGNEQFF. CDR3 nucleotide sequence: TGTGCCTGGAGCAGGGGGAATGAGCAGTTCTTC.

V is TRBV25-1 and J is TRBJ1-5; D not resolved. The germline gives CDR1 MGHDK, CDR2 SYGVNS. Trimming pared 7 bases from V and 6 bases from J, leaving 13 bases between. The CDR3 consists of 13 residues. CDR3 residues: CASISGPGQPQHF. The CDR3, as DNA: TGTGCCAGCATTTCTGGGCCAGGTCAGCCCCAGCATTTT.

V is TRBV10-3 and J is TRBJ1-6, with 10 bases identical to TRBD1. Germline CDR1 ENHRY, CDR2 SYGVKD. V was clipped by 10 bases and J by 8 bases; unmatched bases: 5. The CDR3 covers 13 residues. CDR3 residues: CATQDRGDSPLHF. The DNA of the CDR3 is TGTGCCACCCAGGACAGGGGGGATTCACCCCTCCACTTT.

The CDR3 DNA is TGTGCCAGCAGCAAGTGGGGGGTTGAGCAGTTCTTC. Its translation is CASSKWGVEQFF. This sequence joins TRBV7-2 and TRBJ2-1; D is possibly TRBD2 (6 bases). Germline CDR1 reads SGHTA; CDR2 reads FQGNSA. Trimming took 5 bases from V and 9 from J, leaving 11 bases between them. The CDR3 contains 12 residues.

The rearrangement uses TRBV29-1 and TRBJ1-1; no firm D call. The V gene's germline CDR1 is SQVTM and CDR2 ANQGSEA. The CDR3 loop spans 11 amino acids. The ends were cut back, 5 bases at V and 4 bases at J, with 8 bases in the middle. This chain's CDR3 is CSVIPSTEAFF. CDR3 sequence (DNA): TGCAGCGTTATTCCGAGCACTGAAGCTTTCTTT.

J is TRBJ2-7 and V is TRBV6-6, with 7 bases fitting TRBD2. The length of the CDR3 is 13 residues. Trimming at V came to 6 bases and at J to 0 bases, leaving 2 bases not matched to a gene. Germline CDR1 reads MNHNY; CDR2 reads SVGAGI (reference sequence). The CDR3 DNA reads TGTGCCAGCAGCTCTAGCGGCTCCTACGAGCAGTACTTC. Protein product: CASSSSGSYEQYF.

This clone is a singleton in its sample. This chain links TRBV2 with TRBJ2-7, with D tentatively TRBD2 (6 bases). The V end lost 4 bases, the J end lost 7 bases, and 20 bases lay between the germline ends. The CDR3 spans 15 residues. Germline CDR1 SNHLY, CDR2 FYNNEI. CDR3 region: CASSAHSGPGSEQYF. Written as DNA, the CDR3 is TGTGCCAGCAGTGCCCATAGCGGCCCCGGCAGTGAGCAGTACTTC.

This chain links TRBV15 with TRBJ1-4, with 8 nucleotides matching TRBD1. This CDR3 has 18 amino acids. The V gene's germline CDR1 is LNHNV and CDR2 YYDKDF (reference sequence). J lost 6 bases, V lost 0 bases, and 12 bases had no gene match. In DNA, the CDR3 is TGTGCCACCAGCAGAGATCTCGGTTTTTCGACAGGGGATGAAAAACTGTTTTTT. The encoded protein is CATSRDLGFSTGDEKLFF. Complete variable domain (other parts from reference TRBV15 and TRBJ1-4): DAMVIQNPRYQVTQFGKPVTLSCSQTLNHNVMYWYQQKSSQAPKLLFHYYDKDFNNEADTPDNFQSRRPNTSFCFLDIRSPGLGDTAMYLCATSRDLGFSTGDEKLFFGSGTQLSVL.

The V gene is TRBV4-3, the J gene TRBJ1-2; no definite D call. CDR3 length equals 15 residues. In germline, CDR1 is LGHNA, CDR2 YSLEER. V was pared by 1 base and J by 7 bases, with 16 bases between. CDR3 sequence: CASSQGIAGASGYTF. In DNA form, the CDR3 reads TGCGCCAGCAGCCAAGGCATAGCGGGTGCGAGTGGCTACACCTTC.

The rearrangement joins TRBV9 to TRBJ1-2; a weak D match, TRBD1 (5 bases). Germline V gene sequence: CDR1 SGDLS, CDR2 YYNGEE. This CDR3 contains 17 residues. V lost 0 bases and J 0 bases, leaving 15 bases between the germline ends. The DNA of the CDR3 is TGTGCCAGCAGCGTAGAGGCGGATGGCAGGGCTAACTATGGCTACACCTTC. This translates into CASSVEADGRANYGYTF.

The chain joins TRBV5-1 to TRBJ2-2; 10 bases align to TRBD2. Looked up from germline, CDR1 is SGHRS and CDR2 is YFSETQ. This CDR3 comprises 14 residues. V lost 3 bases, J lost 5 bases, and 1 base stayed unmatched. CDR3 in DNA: TGCGCCAGCAGCTGGACTAGCGGAACCGGGGAGCTGTTTTTT. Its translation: CASSWTSGTGELFF.